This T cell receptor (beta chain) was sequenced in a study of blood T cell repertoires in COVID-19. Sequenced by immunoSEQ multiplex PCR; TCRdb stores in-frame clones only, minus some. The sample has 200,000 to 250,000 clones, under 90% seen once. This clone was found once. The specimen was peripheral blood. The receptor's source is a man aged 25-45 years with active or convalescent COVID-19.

This CDR3 is CATSREQGATEAFF. The CDR3 DNA reads as TGTGCCACCAGCAGAGAACAGGGGGCCACTGAAGCTTTCTTT. The rearrangement uses TRBV15 and TRBJ1-1, with 9 bases identical to TRBD1. The CDR3 is 14 amino acids. V shed 0 bases and J 4 bases; nucleotides not matched to a gene: 0. CDR1 and CDR2 from the germline V gene are LNHNV and YYDKDF (reference sequence).